This TCR beta chain originates from a study of T cells after yellow fever vaccination. A process of 5'RACE template switching, which added a universal primer site and UMIs, was used to make TCR cDNA. Via MiXCR, TCRdb re-called the 5' RACE reads, giving one row per CDR3 protein. The sample contains approximately 450,000 distinct CDR3 sequences, 15% to 20% of which appear only once. Study-wide results and limits: Clonotypes found in both CD4 and CD8 compartments made up a small share. A faster peak, day 5 versus 15, was reached by the weaker secondary response.

J was trimmed by 15 bases and V by 3 bases; bases with no gene match: 10. Germline V lookup: CDR1 LGHDT, CDR2 YNNKEL (reference sequence). The CDR3 covers 15 residues. Regarding this clonotype: Its specificity is unknown. Possible read error: a much larger clone is one base away.

This sequence joins TRBV3-1 and TRBJ1-6, with 11 bases matching TRBD1. The sample consisted of PBMCs, taken before the yellow fever booster vaccination. The origin of this receptor is a man younger than 35 who received the YFV17D yellow fever vaccine. CDR3 DNA sequence: TGTGCCAGCAGCCAGACCGGGACAGGGGGAGCACACCTCCACTTT. Protein product: CASSQTGTGGAHLHF.